This T cell receptor (beta chain) was profiled in a study of OX40 agonist ivuxolimab in advanced cancers. Study summary: Ivuxolimab, an agonistic anti-OX40 (CD134) antibody, was given to patients.

Here immunoSEQ multiplex PCR was the method, and the copy in TCRdb shows in-frame clones only, minus some. The repertoire has 48,000 or so clones, roughly 81% of them found once; the top ten carry 7.3%. Germline V gene sequence: CDR1 SQVTM, CDR2 ANQGSEA. The CDR3 sequence is 13 residues long. V was trimmed by 1 base and J by 6 bases, leaving 12 bases between them. The receptor's source is an adult with an advanced solid tumor such as melanoma, head and neck, liver or kidney cancer. The input for sequencing was CD4+ or CD8+ T cells sorted from blood, taken in a trial of the OX40 agonist ivuxolimab. V is TRBV29-1 and J is TRBJ1-2; unclear D gene. This CDR3 reads CSVEASRANGYTF. In nucleotides, the CDR3 is TGCAGCGTTGAAGCGAGCAGAGCAAATGGCTACACCTTC.